This T cell receptor (beta chain) was identified during a study of patients and donors after allogeneic stem cell transplantation. This CDR3 has 17 amino acids. The V gene lost 4 bases and the J gene lost 4 bases, with 24 bases spanning the gap. From germline, CDR1 is SGHRS and CDR2 YFSETQ. TCRdb fed the RT-PCR reads into MiXCR, producing one record per CDR3 protein. Here the sample spans approximately 200,000 distinct CDR3 sequences, around two fifths being singletons. The gene calls are TRBV5-1 and TRBJ2-7; possible D gene TRBD1, 6 bases. This receptor was taken from a human donor who was either an allogeneic HSCT recipient or a stem cell or donor lymphocyte infusion donor (not recorded which). It is not recorded whose cells these are; they may come from a transplant donor. Sequencing input: blood, either unsorted or a sorted T cell fraction (not recorded which). CDR3 DNA sequence: TGCGCCAGCAGCCCGACGATAGACGGACAGACTTTTTACGAGCAGTACTTC. It translates to CASSPTIDGQTFYEQYF. Variable domain in full (rest from reference TRBV5-1 and TRBJ2-7): KAGVTQTPRYLIKTRGQQVTLSCSPISGHRSVSWYQQTPGQGLQFLFEYFSETQRNKGNFPGRFSGRQFSNSRSEMNVSTLELGDSALYLCASSPTIDGQTFYEQYFGPGTRLTVT.